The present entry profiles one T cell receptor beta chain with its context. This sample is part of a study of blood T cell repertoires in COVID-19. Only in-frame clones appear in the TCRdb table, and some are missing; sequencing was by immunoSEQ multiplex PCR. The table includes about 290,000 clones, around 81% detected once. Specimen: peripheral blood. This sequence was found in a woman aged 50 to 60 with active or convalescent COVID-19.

The CDR3 reads CASSLMVGAGLTYEQYF. In DNA form, the CDR3 reads TGTGCCAGCAGTTTAATGGTGGGAGCGGGGCTCACCTACGAGCAGTACTTC. This rearrangement joins TRBV28 to TRBJ2-7; the match to TRBD2 covers 7 bases. This CDR3 contains 17 residues. CDR1 is MDHEN, CDR2 SYDVKM, per germline. Trimming at V came to 2 bases and at J to 2 bases, leaving 12 bases not matched to a gene.